This T cell receptor (beta chain) was obtained from a study of cytomegalovirus exposure and HLA in healthy donors. General study points: CMV serostatus was the only immune exposure information that was available. Researchers reported in a later analysis that common viral pathogens appeared linked to several top clusters.

Notes on this clone: The antigen is not known.

V was pared by 5 bases and J by 0 bases, with 13 bases between. Germline V lookup: CDR1 SGHNT, CDR2 YENEEA. CDR3 size: 15 residues. Primers included in the PCR were 60 Vbeta and 13 Jbeta primers. Method: immunoSEQ multiplex PCR; TCRdb's copy keeps in-frame clones and lacks some. The table shows 110,000 or so clones, with around 77% occurring only once. The chain couples TRBV11-3 to TRBJ1-1; D not resolved. The clonotype originates from a man aged 40-55 years in good health and CMV-seropositive. The sequencing sample was made of PBMCs. This CDR3 reads CASSPGAPLNTEAFF. CDR3 DNA sequence: TGTGCCAGCAGCCCGGGAGCGCCTCTGAACACTGAAGCTTTCTTT. The entire variable domain, with the rest obtained from reference TRBV11-3 and TRBJ1-1, is as follows: EAGVVQSPRYKIIEKKQPVAFWCNPISGHNTLYWYLQNLGQGPELLIRYENEEAVDDSQLPKDRFSAERLKGVDSTLKIQPAELGDSAVYLCASSPGAPLNTEAFFGQGTRLTVV.